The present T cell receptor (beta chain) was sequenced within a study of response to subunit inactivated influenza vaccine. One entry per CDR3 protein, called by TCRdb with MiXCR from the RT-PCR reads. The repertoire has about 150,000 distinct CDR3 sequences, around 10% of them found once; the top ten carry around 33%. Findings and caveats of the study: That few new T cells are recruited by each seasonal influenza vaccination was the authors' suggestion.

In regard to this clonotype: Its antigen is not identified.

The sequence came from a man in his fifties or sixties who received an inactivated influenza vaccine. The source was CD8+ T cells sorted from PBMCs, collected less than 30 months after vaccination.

The CDR3 sequence is CASRQSGRETQYF. Here the CDR3 DNA reads TGTGCCAGCAGACAGAGCGGGAGAGAGACCCAGTACTTC. The chain combines TRBV28 with TRBJ2-5, with 8 positions matching TRBD2. Germline V lookup: CDR1 MDHEN, CDR2 SYDVKM. The length of the CDR3 is 13 residues. The V and J ends lost 6 bases and 4 bases, in that order; junction bases with no gene match: 4.